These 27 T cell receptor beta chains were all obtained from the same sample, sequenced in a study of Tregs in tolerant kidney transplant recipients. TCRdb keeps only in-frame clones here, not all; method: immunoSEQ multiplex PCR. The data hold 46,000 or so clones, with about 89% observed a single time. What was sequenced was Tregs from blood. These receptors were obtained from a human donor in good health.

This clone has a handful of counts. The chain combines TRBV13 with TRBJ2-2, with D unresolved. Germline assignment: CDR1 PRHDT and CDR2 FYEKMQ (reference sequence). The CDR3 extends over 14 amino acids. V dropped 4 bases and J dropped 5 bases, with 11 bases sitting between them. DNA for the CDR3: TGTGCCAGCAGCTCCGGACGGATTACCGGGGAGCTGTTTTTT. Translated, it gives CASSSGRITGELFF. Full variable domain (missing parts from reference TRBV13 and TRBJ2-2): AAGVIQSPRHLIKEKRETATLKCYPIPRHDTVYWYQQGPGQDPQFLISFYEKMQSDKGSIPDRFSAQQFSDYHSELNMSSLELGDSALYFCASSSGRITGELFFGEGSRLTVL.

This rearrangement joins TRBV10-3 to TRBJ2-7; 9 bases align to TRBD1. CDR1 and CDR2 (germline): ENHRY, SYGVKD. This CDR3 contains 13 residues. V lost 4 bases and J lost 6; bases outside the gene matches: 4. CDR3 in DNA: TGTGCCATCAGTGGGACAGGGGTAGCCGAGCAGTACTTC. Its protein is CAISGTGVAEQYF.

CDR3 sequence reads: CASSSPGTGRTEAFF. CDR3 sequence (DNA): TGTGCCAGCAGCTCCCCCGGGACAGGGAGGACTGAAGCTTTCTTT. The chain combines TRBV7-3 with TRBJ1-1; TRBD1 agrees at 9 bases. J gave up 5 bases and V 4 bases, and 8 bases lay outside the gene matches. The CDR3 extends over 15 amino acids. The germline V gene has CDR1 SGHTA and CDR2 FQGTGA.

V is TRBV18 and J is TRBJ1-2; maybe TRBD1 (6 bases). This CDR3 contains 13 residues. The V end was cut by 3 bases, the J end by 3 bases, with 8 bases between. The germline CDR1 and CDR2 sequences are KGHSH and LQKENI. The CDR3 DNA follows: TGTGCCAGCTCACCGAGACAGGACTATGGCTACACCTTC. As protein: CASSPRQDYGYTF.

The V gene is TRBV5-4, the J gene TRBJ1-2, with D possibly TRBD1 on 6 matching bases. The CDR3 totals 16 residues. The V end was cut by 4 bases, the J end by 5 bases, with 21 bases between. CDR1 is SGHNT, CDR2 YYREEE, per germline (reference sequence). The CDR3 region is CASSIRPEGGSYGYTF. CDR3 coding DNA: TGTGCCAGCAGCATTCGCCCCGAGGGGGGCTCTTATGGCTACACCTTC.

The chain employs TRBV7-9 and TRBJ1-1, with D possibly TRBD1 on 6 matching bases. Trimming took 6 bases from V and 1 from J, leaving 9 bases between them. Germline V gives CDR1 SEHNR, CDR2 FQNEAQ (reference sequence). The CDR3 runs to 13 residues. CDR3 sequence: CASRWTENTEAFF. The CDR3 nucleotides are TGTGCCAGCAGGTGGACAGAGAACACTGAAGCTTTCTTT.

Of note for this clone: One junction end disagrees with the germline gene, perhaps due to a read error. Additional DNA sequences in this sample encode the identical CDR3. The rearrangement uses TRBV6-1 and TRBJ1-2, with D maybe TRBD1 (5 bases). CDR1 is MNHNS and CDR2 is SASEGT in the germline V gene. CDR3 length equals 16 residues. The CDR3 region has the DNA TGTGCCAGCAGTGAAGCGTGGGGGAAAGCTAACTACGGCTACACCTTC. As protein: CASSEAWGKANYGYTF.

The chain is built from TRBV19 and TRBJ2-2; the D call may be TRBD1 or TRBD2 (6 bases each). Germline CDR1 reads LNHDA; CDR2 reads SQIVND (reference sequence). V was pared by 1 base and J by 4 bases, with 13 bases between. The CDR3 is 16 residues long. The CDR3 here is CASSIVGRGGTGELFF. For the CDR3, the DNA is TGTGCCAGTAGTATAGTGGGCAGGGGAGGCACCGGGGAGCTGTTTTTT.

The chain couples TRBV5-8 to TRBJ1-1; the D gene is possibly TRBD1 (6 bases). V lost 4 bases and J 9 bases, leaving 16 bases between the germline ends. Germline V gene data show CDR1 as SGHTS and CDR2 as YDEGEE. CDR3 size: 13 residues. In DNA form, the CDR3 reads TGTGCCAGCAGCCCCACATTCCAGGGGAAAGCTTTCTTT. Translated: CASSPTFQGKAFF.

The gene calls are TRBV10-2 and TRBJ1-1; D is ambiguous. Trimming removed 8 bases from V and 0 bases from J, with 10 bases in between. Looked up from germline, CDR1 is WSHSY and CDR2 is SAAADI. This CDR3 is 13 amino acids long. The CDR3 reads CASLASMNTEAFF. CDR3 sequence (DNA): TGCGCCAGCTTGGCCAGCATGAACACTGAAGCTTTCTTT.

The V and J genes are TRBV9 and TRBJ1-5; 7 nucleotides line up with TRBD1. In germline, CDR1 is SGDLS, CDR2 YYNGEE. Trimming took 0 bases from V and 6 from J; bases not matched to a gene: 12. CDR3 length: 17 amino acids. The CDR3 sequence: CASSVAPGGGEGQPQHF. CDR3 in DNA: TGTGCCAGCAGCGTAGCCCCAGGGGGGGGCGAGGGTCAGCCCCAGCATTTT. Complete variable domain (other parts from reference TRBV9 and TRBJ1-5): DSGVTQTPKHLITATGQRVTLRCSPRSGDLSVYWYQQSLDQGLQFLIQYYNGEERAKGNILERFSAQQFPDLHSELNLSSLELGDSALYFCASSVAPGGGEGQPQHFGDGTRLSIL.

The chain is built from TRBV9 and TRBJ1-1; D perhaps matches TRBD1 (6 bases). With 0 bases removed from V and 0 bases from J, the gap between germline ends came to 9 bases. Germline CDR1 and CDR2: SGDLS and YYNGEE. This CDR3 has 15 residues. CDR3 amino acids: CASSVVGGMNTEAFF. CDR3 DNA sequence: TGTGCCAGCAGCGTAGTGGGGGGCATGAACACTGAAGCTTTCTTT.

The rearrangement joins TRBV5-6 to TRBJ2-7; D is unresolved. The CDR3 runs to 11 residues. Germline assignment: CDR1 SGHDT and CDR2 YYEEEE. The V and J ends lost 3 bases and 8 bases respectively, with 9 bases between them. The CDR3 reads CASSSHSQQYF. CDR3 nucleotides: TGTGCCAGCAGCTCACACTCCCAGCAGTACTTC.

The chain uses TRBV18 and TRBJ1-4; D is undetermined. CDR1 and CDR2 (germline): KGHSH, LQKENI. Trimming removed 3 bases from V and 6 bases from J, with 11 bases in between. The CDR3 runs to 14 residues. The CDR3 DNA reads TGTGCCAGCTCACCGACTTCGAGGGATGAAAAACTGTTTTTT. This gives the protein CASSPTSRDEKLFF.

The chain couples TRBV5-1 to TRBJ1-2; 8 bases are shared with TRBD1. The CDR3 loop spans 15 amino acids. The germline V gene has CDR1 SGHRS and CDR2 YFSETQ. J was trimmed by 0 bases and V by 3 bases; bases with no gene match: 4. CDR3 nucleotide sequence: TGCGCCAGCAGCTACGACAGGGGCGCTAACTATGGCTACACCTTC. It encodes CASSYDRGANYGYTF. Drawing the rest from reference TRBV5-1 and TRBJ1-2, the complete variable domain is KAGVTQTPRYLIKTRGQQVTLSCSPISGHRSVSWYQQTPGQGLQFLFEYFSETQRNKGNFPGRFSGRQFSNSRSEMNVSTLELGDSALYLCASSYDRGANYGYTFGSGTRLTVV.

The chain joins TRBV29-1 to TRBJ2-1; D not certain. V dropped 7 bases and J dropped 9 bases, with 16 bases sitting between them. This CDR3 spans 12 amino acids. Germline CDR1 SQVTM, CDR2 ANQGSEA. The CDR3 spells CSADVLWGEQFF. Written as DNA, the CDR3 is TGCAGCGCCGATGTATTATGGGGTGAGCAGTTCTTC.

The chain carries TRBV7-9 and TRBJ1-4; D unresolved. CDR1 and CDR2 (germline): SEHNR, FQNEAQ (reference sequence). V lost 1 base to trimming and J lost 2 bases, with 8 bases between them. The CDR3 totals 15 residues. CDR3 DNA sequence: TGTGCCAGCAGCTTAGGCGCGCGTACTAATGAAAAACTGTTTTTT. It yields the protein CASSLGARTNEKLFF.

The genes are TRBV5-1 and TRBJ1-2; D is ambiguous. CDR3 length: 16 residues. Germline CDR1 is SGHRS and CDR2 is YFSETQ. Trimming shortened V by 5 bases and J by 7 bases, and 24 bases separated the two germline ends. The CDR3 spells CASRGGIQVPGSGYTF. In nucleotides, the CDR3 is TGCGCCAGCAGGGGTGGAATTCAGGTTCCCGGATCTGGCTACACCTTC.

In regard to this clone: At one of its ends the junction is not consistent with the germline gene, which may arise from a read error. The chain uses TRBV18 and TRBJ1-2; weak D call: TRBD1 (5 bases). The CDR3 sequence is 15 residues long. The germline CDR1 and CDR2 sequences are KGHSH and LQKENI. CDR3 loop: CANSPLTGDLYGYTF. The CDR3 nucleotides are TGTGCCAACTCACCGCTTACAGGAGATCTCTATGGCTACACCTTC.

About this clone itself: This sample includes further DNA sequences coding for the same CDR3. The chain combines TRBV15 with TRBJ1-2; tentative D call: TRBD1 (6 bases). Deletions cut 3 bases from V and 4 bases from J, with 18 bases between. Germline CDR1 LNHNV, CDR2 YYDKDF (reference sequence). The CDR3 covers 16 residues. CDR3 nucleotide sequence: TGTGCCACCAGCAGGAGGGGGTCTATTCTGGGCTATGGCTACACCTTC. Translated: CATSRRGSILGYGYTF.

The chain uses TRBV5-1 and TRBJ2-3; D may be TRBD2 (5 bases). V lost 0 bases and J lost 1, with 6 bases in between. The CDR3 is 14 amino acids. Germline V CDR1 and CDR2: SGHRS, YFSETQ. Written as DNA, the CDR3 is TGCGCCAGCAGCTTGGAGGGAGGCACAGATACGCAGTATTTT. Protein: CASSLEGGTDTQYF.

CDR3 sequence (DNA): TGTGCCAGCAGCTCCCGGACAGGGCGATCTAGCGAGCAGTACTTC. This translates into CASSSRTGRSSEQYF. This sequence joins TRBV7-8 and TRBJ2-7; 8 bases map to TRBD1. Trimming removed 4 bases from V and 6 bases from J; junction bases left unmatched: 11. From germline, CDR1 is SGHVS and CDR2 FQNEAQ. The CDR3 has 15 amino acids.

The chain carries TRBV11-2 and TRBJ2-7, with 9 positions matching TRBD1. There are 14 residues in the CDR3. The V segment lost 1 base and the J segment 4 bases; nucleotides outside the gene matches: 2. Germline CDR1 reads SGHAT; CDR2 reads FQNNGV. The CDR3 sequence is CASSLVDRGYEQYF. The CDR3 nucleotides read TGTGCCAGCAGCTTAGTGGACAGGGGATACGAGCAGTACTTC.

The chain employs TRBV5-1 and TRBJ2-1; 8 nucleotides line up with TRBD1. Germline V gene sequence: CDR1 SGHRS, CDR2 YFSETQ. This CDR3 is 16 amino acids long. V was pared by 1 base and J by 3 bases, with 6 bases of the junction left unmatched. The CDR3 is CASSLWTGTDYNEQFF. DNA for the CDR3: TGCGCCAGCAGCTTGTGGACAGGGACGGACTACAATGAGCAGTTCTTC.

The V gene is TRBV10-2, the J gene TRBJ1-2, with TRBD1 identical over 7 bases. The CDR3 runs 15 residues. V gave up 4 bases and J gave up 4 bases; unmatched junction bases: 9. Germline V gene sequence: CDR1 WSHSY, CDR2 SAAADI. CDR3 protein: CASSGGRGTVYGYTF. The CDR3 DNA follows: TGCGCCAGCAGTGGGGGGCGTGGGACAGTCTATGGCTACACCTTC.

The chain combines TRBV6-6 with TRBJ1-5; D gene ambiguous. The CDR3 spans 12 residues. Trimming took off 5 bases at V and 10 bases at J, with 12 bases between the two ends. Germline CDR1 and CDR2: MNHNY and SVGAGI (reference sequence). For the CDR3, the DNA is TGTGCCAGCAGTCCCACCGCGGGACCCCAGCATTTT. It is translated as CASSPTAGPQHF.

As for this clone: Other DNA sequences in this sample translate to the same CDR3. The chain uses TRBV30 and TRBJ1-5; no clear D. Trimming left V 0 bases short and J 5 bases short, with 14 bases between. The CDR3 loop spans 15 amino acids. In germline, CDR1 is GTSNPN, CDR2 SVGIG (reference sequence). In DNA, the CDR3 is TGTGCCTGGAGTGTACTGGGAAGGCCAGATCAGCCCCAGCATTTT. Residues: CAWSVLGRPDQPQHF.